This T cell receptor (beta chain) is drawn from a study of regulatory T cells in long-lasting Graves disease. Notes on the study in general: Persistent Graves' patients showed less TCR diversity than newly diagnosed ones.

TCR beta libraries were built with iRepertoire HTBI primers and Arm-PCR of CDR3 regions. Via MiXCR, TCRdb re-called the multiplex PCR reads, giving one row per CDR3 protein. Here the sample spans about 460,000 distinct CDR3 sequences, 11% to 15% being singletons. This sample's time point: newly diagnosed GD, antithyroid drugs for less than 3 months. Researchers made the TCR library from RNA that was extracted from PBMCs. For this clonotype: Antigen specificity is unknown.

Germline V gene sequence: CDR1 SEHNR, CDR2 FQNEAQ (reference sequence). V lost 3 bases to trimming and J lost 6 bases; unmatched junction nucleotides: 11. This CDR3 region has 17 residues. The sample was also reused in another study, on T cells in Graves' hyperthyroidism and ophthalmopathy.

The sample in question was peripheral blood mononuclear cells (PBMCs), obtained at new diagnosis, from a patient treated with antithyroid drugs. The chain has TRBV7-9 and TRBJ2-5; 12 bases are shared with TRBD2. This clonotype originated in a woman between 45 and 65 years old with Graves disease. The CDR3 region has the DNA TGTGCCAGCAGCTTCGGCCTAGCGGGAGGGCCGGGGAAGACCCAGTACTTC. This gives the protein CASSFGLAGGPGKTQYF.